The TCR beta chain described here comes from a study of blood T cell repertoires in COVID-19. CDR1 is SGHAT, CDR2 FQNNGV, per germline. V was pared by 2 bases and J by 4 bases, with 12 bases between. CDR3 size: 16 residues. The assay was immunoSEQ multiplex PCR, and TCRdb's table has in-frame clones only and misses some. Of around 250,000 clones in the sample, around nine tenths were seen once. Sequenced material: PBMCs or T cells enriched from blood (not recorded which). The clonotype comes from a woman in her thirties who had recovered from COVID-19. The genes are TRBV11-2 and TRBJ1-6; TRBD1 might be the D (6 bases). This CDR3 is CASSLSGDSYNSPLHF. The CDR3, as DNA: TGTGCCAGCAGCTTATCAGGGGATTCTTATAATTCACCCCTCCACTTT.